This T cell receptor (beta chain) was captured by sequencing in a study of blood T cell repertoires in COVID-19. The method was immunoSEQ multiplex PCR; TCRdb's version includes in-frame clones alone and lacks a portion of them. The profile shows some 220,000 clones, around four fifths of them singletons. Germline-derived CDR1 and CDR2 are SGHRS and YFSETQ. The CDR3 spans 16 residues. V dropped 0 bases and J dropped 5; count of bases not matched to a gene: 7. This clone has only a few counts. The chain links TRBV5-1 to TRBJ2-5; 10 bases agree with TRBD1. This sequence was found in a woman between 55 and 75 years old with active or convalescent COVID-19. Material: peripheral blood. For the CDR3, the DNA is TGCGCCAGCAGCTTGGATTCGGACAGGGGGAGGGAGACCCAGTACTTC. Amino acid sequence: CASSLDSDRGRETQYF. The full variable domain, in which reference TRBV5-1 and TRBJ2-5 provide the parts outside the CDR3, is KAGVTQTPRYLIKTRGQQVTLSCSPISGHRSVSWYQQTPGQGLQFLFEYFSETQRNKGNFPGRFSGRQFSNSRSEMNVSTLELGDSALYLCASSLDSDRGRETQYFGPGTRLLVL.